Below, 24 T cell receptor beta chains from the same sample are listed, as sequenced in a study of tumor-infiltrating lymphocytes in primary liver carcinoma. Co-extracted RNA and DNA came from 20-30 mg of unsorted bulk tissue. Reverse transcription of about 500 ng total RNA with a constant-region primer produced TCR beta cDNA. Researchers made the TCR beta libraries by running three nested multiplex PCR rounds with slightly modified ARM-PCR. A C-beta reverse primer and TRBV1-TRBV30 forward primers served in each of the first two PCR rounds, at roughly 10 cycles apiece. A single record per CDR3 protein comes from TCRdb applying MiXCR to the multiplex PCR reads. The repertoire holds roughly 120,000 distinct CDR3 sequences, with 64% as singletons. Sequencing was done on a sample of liver tumor tissue from sampling region 3. Subset here: tumor region T3, left-lateral pole. All receptors come from a woman between 55 and 75 years old with primary liver carcinoma and hepatitis B virus infection.

The V gene is TRBV11-2, the J gene TRBJ2-7; 7 bases fit TRBD1. There are 14 residues in the CDR3. Germline CDR1 SGHAT, CDR2 FQNNGV. The J segment lost 3 bases and the V segment lost 5 bases, leaving 7 bases of the junction unmatched. The CDR3 DNA is TGTGCCAGCAGCATAACAGGGGATGGCTACGAGCAGTACTTC. Translation gives CASSITGDGYEQYF.

This chain uses TRBV14 with TRBJ1-1; tentatively, D is TRBD1 (5 bases). CDR1 and CDR2 from the germline V gene are SGHDN and FVKESK. CDR3 size: 20 residues. Deletions cut 2 bases from V and 0 bases from J, with 25 bases between. CDR3 region: CASSQYPRSRNRYMNTEAFF. In DNA, the CDR3 is TGTGCCAGCAGCCAATACCCAAGATCCCGAAACAGGTACATGAACACTGAAGCTTTCTTT.

By frequency in the sample, this clonotype is medium-sized. This rearrangement joins TRBV12-3 or TRBV12-4 to TRBJ2-3, with no clear D. The CDR3 is 13 amino acids. V dropped 1 base and J dropped 5 bases, with 7 bases sitting between them. The CDR3 loop reads CASSLGLQDTQYF. CDR3 DNA sequence: TGTGCCAGCAGTTTAGGACTCCAAGATACGCAGTATTTT.

The rearrangement links TRBV11-3 to TRBJ2-5; maybe TRBD1 (6 bases). The CDR3 extends over 15 amino acids. The germline V gene encodes CDR1 SGHNT and CDR2 YENEEA. Between the trimmed V and J ends, which lost 2 bases and 7 bases, there was a span of 17 bases. CDR3 residues: CASSLRQGLSGTQYF. DNA of the CDR3: TGTGCCAGCAGCTTACGGCAGGGGCTGAGCGGGACCCAGTACTTC.

For this clonotype: A read error may account for a junction end that differs from germline. The rearrangement uses TRBV12-3 or TRBV12-4 and TRBJ2-7, with TRBD1 matching over 9 bases. The CDR3 length is 15 residues. The CDR3 region has the DNA TGTGCCAGCAGTCCTCGGGACAGGGCCTTCGGCCGACCATATTTC. Translation gives CASSPRDRAFGRPYF.

V usage is TRBV29-1 and J usage is TRBJ2-1, with TRBD2 matching over 8 bases. The CDR3 extends over 14 amino acids. The germline V gene has CDR1 SQVTM and CDR2 ANQGSEA. J gave up 9 bases and V 3 bases, and 10 bases lay outside the gene matches. The CDR3 loop is CSVEVTRGGGEQFF. The CDR3 DNA is TGCAGCGTTGAGGTAACCCGGGGGGGGGGTGAGCAGTTCTTC.

Turning to this clonotype: A junction end diverges from the germline sequence, so it may reflect a read error. The chain combines TRBV11-3 with TRBJ2-1, with 9 bases identical to TRBD2. There are 18 residues in the CDR3. The germline V gene has CDR1 SGHNT and CDR2 YENEEA. The CDR3 loop is CASNLGQGGRADYSEQFF. CDR3 DNA: TGTGCCAGCAACTTAGGTCAAGGCGGGAGGGCCGACTACAGTGAGCAGTTCTTC.

As regards this clonotype: At one end the junction does not follow the germline gene, possibly because of a read error. The chain joins TRBV7-9 to TRBJ2-7; D unclear. CDR1 is SEHNR, CDR2 FQNEAQ, per germline (reference sequence). The CDR3 extends over 11 amino acids. CDR3 nucleotides: TGTGCCGGCAGCCCCCTCACCGAGCAGTACTTC. Protein sequence: CAGSPLTEQYF.

Details on this clonotype: Being one base from a much bigger clone, this may be a read error. The CDR3 does not end in the conserved phenylalanine or tryptophan, so this is likely a read error. The chain combines TRBV5-1 with TRBJ2-3; tentatively, D is TRBD2 (6 bases). Trimming took 5 bases from V and 2 from J, leaving 12 bases between them. This CDR3 region has 14 residues. Germline lookup yields CDR1 SGHRS and CDR2 YFSETQ. Written as DNA, the CDR3 is TGCGCCAGCAGGCCGGCGGGGAACACAGATACGCAGTATCTT. Encoded protein: CASRPAGNTDTQYL.

For this clonotype: Compared with germline, one end of the junction differs, possibly owing to a read error. V is TRBV11-2 and J is TRBJ2-7, with D perhaps matching TRBD2 (6 bases). The CDR3 is 17 residues long. CDR1 SGHAT and CDR2 FQNNGV come from the germline V gene. For the CDR3, the DNA is TGTACCAGCAGCTTAGTAGTCCGACCCGGGAGCTCCTACGAGCAGTACTTC. Residues: CTSSLVVRPGSSYEQYF.

A note on this clonotype: A single base separates this from a much larger clone, so it may be a read error. Lacking the conserved final phenylalanine or tryptophan, this CDR3 likely reflects a read error. The rearrangement links TRBV5-5 to TRBJ1-2, with no clear D. This CDR3 has 15 residues. CDR1 is SGHKS, CDR2 YYEKEE, per germline (reference sequence). The V end was cut by 0 bases, the J end by 3 bases, with 12 bases between. The CDR3 bases are TGTGCCAGCAGCTTGGAGTCCGGCAGCTACTATGGCTACACCTCC. Amino acids: CASSLESGSYYGYTS.

This clonotype was counted at least ten times. The chain combines TRBV29-1 with TRBJ2-7; no reliable D call. The CDR3 is made up of 10 amino acids. V was shortened by 4 bases and J by 6 bases, with 7 bases between the two germline ends. Germline values: CDR1 SQVTM, CDR2 ANQGSEA. The CDR3 sequence: CSVGEAEQYF. Written as DNA, the CDR3 is TGCAGCGTTGGAGAGGCCGAGCAGTACTTC.

The genes are TRBV10-2 and TRBJ2-1; no reliable D call. This CDR3 region has 14 residues. V dropped 6 bases and J dropped 7 bases, with 16 bases sitting between them. CDR1 and CDR2 from the germline V gene are WSHSY and SAAADI. The DNA for the CDR3 is TGCGCCAGCAGGGCCCACGAGTCCGCGAATGAGCAGTTCTTC. Its protein is CASRAHESANEQFF.

This clonotype has only one observation. A read error is possible here, since a much larger clone lies one base away. The chain is built from TRBV12-3 or TRBV12-4 and TRBJ2-1; D assignment may be TRBD1 or TRBD2 (5 bases each). The CDR3 has 17 residues. The ends were cut back, 1 base at V and 4 bases at J, with 17 bases in the middle. The DNA of the CDR3 is TGTGCCAGCAGTTTAGGTGGGGCTAGCAGGTTATACAATGAGCAGTTCTTC. Translated, it gives CASSLGGASRLYNEQFF.

On this clonotype: This may be a read error, as it is one base from a much larger clone. The genes are TRBV5-8 and TRBJ1-1, with no clear D. The germline gives CDR1 SGHTS, CDR2 YDEGEE. The CDR3 length is 11 residues. The germline V and J ends were trimmed by 4 bases and 9 bases, with 10 bases remaining between them. The CDR3 spells CASSRRGQAFF. The CDR3 DNA is TGTGCCAGCAGCCGCAGAGGCCAAGCTTTCTTT.

As for this clonotype: It may be a read error: a sequence one base away is much more abundant. The rearrangement uses TRBV5-4 and TRBJ1-1; perhaps TRBD1 as D (5 bases). The CDR3 is 14 residues long. Germline V gene lookup returns CDR1 SGHNT and CDR2 YYREEE (reference sequence). CDR3 nucleotides: TGTGCCAACAGCTGGGGACCCCGGGACACTGAAGCTTTCTTT. It translates to CANSWGPRDTEAFF.

A word on this clonotype: The missing conserved phenylalanine or tryptophan at the end of this CDR3 makes a read error likely. V is TRBV29-1 and J is TRBJ2-2, with 10 bases fitting TRBD1. The germline V gene has CDR1 SQVTM and CDR2 ANQGSEA. The CDR3 consists of 13 residues. Trimming removed 4 bases from V and 7 bases from J; junction bases left unmatched: 3. The CDR3 is CSVGQGANGELFS. The DNA of the CDR3 is TGCAGCGTTGGACAGGGGGCGAACGGGGAGCTGTTTTCT.

Notes on this clonotype: One junction end does not reproduce the germline sequence, and a read error may be involved. CDR3 residues: CVSSLGRAQETQYF. The CDR3 DNA reads as TGTGTCAGCAGCTTAGGCAGGGCCCAAGAGACCCAGTACTTC. This chain connects TRBV7-9 to TRBJ2-5, with a tentative D call TRBD1 (5 bases). The CDR3 runs to 14 residues. The germline CDR1 and CDR2 sequences are SEHNR and FQNEAQ (reference sequence).

This clonotype is labeled as medium-sized. The chain combines TRBV11-3 with TRBJ2-7; D is ambiguous. V shed 5 bases and J shed 2 bases, with 16 bases lying between them. Per the germline V gene, CDR1 is SGHNT and CDR2 is YENEEA. There are 15 residues in the CDR3. CDR3 loop: CASSTRPMAAYEQYF. The CDR3 nucleotides are TGTGCCAGCAGCACGCGTCCCATGGCGGCCTACGAGCAGTACTTC.

With regard to this clonotype: Sequence at one end of the junction differs from germline and may be a read error. V is TRBV12-3 or TRBV12-4 and J is TRBJ1-2, with D uncertain. The CDR3 loop spans 11 amino acids. CDR3 DNA: TGTGTCAGCAGTTTTGGCGAAGCGCGGACCTTC. Protein product: CVSSFGEARTF.

This clonotype was observed a handful of times. The chain recombines TRBV7-3 with TRBJ2-1, with D possibly TRBD2 on 6 matching bases. Between the trimmed V and J ends, which lost 2 bases and 2 bases, there was a span of 10 bases. The CDR3 runs to 15 residues. The germline V gene has CDR1 SGHTA and CDR2 FQGTGA. In DNA form, the CDR3 reads TGTGCCAGCAGCTTATCGGGAGATACCTACAATGAGCAGTTCTTC. As protein: CASSLSGDTYNEQFF.

This chain connects TRBV5-1 to TRBJ2-2; 7 bases line up with TRBD2. Per the germline V gene, CDR1 is SGHRS and CDR2 is YFSETQ. The CDR3 contains 17 residues. V shed 1 base and J 3 bases; nucleotides not matched to a gene: 9. The chain's CDR3 is CASSLLLAERDTGELFF. The CDR3 region has the DNA TGCGCCAGCAGCTTGCTTCTAGCGGAGAGGGACACCGGGGAGCTGTTTTTT.

The V gene is TRBV11-2, the J gene TRBJ2-1, with a possible D match to TRBD2 (6 bases). CDR1 is SGHAT and CDR2 is FQNNGV in the germline V gene. CDR3 length: 14 amino acids. Trimming took 2 bases from V and 11 from J, leaving 16 bases between them. The CDR3 DNA follows: TGTGCCAGCAGCTTAATGCGGGACTGGGGTAAGCAGTTCTTC. Residues: CASSLMRDWGKQFF.

On this clonotype itself: Possible read error: a much larger clone is one base away. V usage is TRBV5-5 and J usage is TRBJ2-3; 10 bases fit TRBD2. There are 14 residues in the CDR3. Germline V gives CDR1 SGHKS, CDR2 YYEKEE (reference sequence). This chain's CDR3 is CTSSGGVGTDTQYF. The CDR3 DNA sequence: TGTACCAGCAGCGGGGGGGTTGGGACAGATACGCAGTATTTT.